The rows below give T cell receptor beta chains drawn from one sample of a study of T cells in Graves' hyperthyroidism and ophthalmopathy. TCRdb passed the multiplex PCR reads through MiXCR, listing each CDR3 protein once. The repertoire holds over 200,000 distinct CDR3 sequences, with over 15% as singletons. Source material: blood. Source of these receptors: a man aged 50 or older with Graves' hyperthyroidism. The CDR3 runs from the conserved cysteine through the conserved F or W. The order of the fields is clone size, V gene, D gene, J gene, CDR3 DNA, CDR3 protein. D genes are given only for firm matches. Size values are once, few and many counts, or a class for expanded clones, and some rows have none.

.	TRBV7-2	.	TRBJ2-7	TGTGCCAGCAGCTTAGAGGGGGGGAACACCGGGGCACAGGGGTTTTACGAGCAGTACTTC	CASSLEGGNTGAQGFYEQYF
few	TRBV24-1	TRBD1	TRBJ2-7	TGTGCCACCAGTGATTCCAGGACAGGGGTGGACGAGCAGTACTTC	CATSDSRTGVDEQYF
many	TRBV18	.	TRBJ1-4	TGTGCCAGCTCACCACCGGACCACAAGGGTGAAAAACTGTTTTTT	CASSPPDHKGEKLFF
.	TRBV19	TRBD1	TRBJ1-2	TGTGCCAGTAGTATCGGGCGGACAGGGGATCGGCGTGGCTACACCTTC	CASSIGRTGDRRGYTF
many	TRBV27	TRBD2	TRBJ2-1	TGTGCCAGCAACACACAACTAGCGGGAGGCCCCGATGAGCAGTTCTTC	CASNTQLAGGPDEQFF
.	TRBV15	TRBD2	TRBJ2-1	TGTGCCACCAGCAGAGCGGGGCGAGCGGGAGGCAATGAGCAGTTCTTC	CATSRAGRAGGNEQFF
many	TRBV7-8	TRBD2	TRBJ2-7	TGTGCCAGCAGCCCTAGCGGAGTATACGAGCAGTACTTC	CASSPSGVYEQYF
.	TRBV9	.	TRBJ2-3	TGTGCCAGCAGCGTCCATCCTAGCACAGATACGCAGTATTTT	CASSVHPSTDTQYF
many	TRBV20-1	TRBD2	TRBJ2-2	TGCAGTGCTAGAGATAGGGTAGCGGGAGGTGACGGGGAGCTGTTTTTT	CSARDRVAGGDGELFF
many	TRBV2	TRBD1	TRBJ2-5	TGTGCCAGCAGTCGGGACAGCCTGGAAGAGACCCAGTACTTC	CASSRDSLEETQYF
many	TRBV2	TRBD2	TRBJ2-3	TGTGCCAGCAGTGAGACTAGCGGGAACACAGATACGCAGTATTTT	CASSETSGNTDTQYF
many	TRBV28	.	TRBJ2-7	TGTGCCAGCAGTTTTCACAGATCAGGCGGATACTACGAGCAGTACTTC	CASSFHRSGGYYEQYF
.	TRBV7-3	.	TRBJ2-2	TGTGCCAGCAGCTTAGTTAAGGGGACCGGGGAGCTGTTTTTT	CASSLVKGTGELFF
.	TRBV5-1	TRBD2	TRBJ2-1	TGCGCCAGCAGCGGAGGGACTAGCGGACCCTACAATGAGCAGTTCTTC	CASSGGTSGPYNEQFF
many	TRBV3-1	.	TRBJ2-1	TGTGCCAGCAGCCAAGCACAGGGGAGGGGGCTATACAATGAGCAGTTCTTC	CASSQAQGRGLYNEQFF
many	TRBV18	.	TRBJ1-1	TGTGCCAGCTCATCCCAGGGGCATGTTGAAGCTTTCTTT	CASSSQGHVEAFF
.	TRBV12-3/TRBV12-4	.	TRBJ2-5	TGTGCCAGCACCCCACAGGGATCATTGGGAGGGCAAGAGACCCAGTACTTC	CASTPQGSLGGQETQYF
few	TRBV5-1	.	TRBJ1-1	TGCGCCAGCAGCGGGGACCCGGAGGACACTGAAGCTTTCTTT	CASSGDPEDTEAFF
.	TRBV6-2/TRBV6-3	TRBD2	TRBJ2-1	TGTGCCAGCAGCTTCCTAGCGGGGGTCTACAATGAGCAGTTCTTC	CASSFLAGVYNEQFF
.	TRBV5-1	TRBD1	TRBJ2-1	TGCGCCAGCAGCTTGGTACAGGGGGCCTACAATGAGCAGTTCTTC	CASSLVQGAYNEQFF
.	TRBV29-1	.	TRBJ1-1	TGCAGCGTTGATCTTCGGGGGGGGAACACTGAAGCTTTCTTT	CSVDLRGGNTEAFF
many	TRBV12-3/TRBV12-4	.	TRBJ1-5	TGTGCCAGCAGGGTGGGGGTCGCTCAGCCCCAGCATTTT	CASRVGVAQPQHF
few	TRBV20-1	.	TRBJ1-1	TGCAGTGCTAGAGACCGGATTAGACTGGGGAACACTGAAGCTTTCTTT	CSARDRIRLGNTEAFF
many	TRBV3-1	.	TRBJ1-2	TGTGCCAGCAGCCACGGACAGTTATATGGCTACACCTTC	CASSHGQLYGYTF
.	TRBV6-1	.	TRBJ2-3	TGTGCCAGCAGTCCACGGGGACCGGGGGCGCAGTATTTT	CASSPRGPGAQYF
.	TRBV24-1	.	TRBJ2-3	TGTGCCACCAGTGAAGTCCTTAGTGGCACAGATACGCAGTATTTT	CATSEVLSGTDTQYF
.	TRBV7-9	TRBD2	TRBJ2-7	TGTGCCAGCAGCCGCTCTAGCGGAACCTACGAGCAGTACTTC	CASSRSSGTYEQYF
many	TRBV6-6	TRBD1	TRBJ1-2	TGTGCCAGCAGTTACCTACGGACAGGGGGCGGCTATGGCTACACCTTC	CASSYLRTGGGYGYTF
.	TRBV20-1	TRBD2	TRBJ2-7	TGCAGTGCCCAGTCTATCGGGACTAGCGGGAGCTGGATCTACGAGCAGTACTTC	CSAQSIGTSGSWIYEQYF
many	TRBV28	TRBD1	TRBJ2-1	TGTGCCAGCAGTGTCGACAGGGAGACCGCCTACAATGAGCAGTTCTTC	CASSVDRETAYNEQFF
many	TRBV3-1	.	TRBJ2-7	TGTGCCAGCAGCCAAGAGCAGAAATACGAGCAGTACTTC	CASSQEQKYEQYF
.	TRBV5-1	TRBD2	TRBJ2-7	TGCGCCAGCAGTTCAGGACTAGCGGGACCCTACGAGCAGTACTTC	CASSSGLAGPYEQYF
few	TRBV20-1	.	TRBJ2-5	TGCAGTGCTAGAGTGGGCTCCCAAGAGACCCAGTACTTC	CSARVGSQETQYF
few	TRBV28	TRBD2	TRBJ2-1	TGTGCCAGCAGTTTAGGCTGGGGGACTAGCGGGAGGACAACATACAATGAGCAGTTCTTC	CASSLGWGTSGRTTYNEQFF
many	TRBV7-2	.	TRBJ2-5	TGTGCCAGCAGCTTAGGTGGCCGCAGGGAGGAGACCCAGTACTTC	CASSLGGRREETQYF
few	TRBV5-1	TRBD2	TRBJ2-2	TGCGCCAGCAGCGCGGGACTAGCAGGCGGGGAGCTGTTTTTT	CASSAGLAGGELFF
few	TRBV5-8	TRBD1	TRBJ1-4	TGTGCCAGCAGCTTGGCTAGGGGGCAGGGAACTAATGAAAAACTGTTTTTT	CASSLARGQGTNEKLFF